What follows are 21 T cell receptor beta chains derived from one specimen sequenced in a study of CD8+ T cells in alopecia areata (dated by TCRdb to 2016 to 2018). Library method: the immunoSEQ multiplex PCR assay. To provide template for TCR sequencing, every sample had RNA extracted and reverse transcribed into cDNA. The clones in this table, taken by TCRdb from immuneACCESS, are in-frame only. Not every clone is retained; where verified, under half of the shortfall comes from an unresolved V gene, and the cause of the rest is unknown. The sample table contains some 170,000 clones; only one count was recorded for just over 65% of them. About 10% of the sample belongs to the ten largest clones. Taken with the paper, the label for time point translates to: baseline before oral tofacitinib. Sequencing used CD8+ T cells sorted from blood, obtained at week 0. The receptors come from a human donor with alopecia areata.

In its sample, this clone was seen a few times. CDR3 protein: CASSLAGDRNYGYTF. CDR3 sequence (DNA): TGTGCCAGCAGCTTAGCGGGAGACAGGAACTATGGCTACACCTTC. V usage is TRBV7-9 and J usage is TRBJ1-2, with D perhaps matching TRBD1 (6 bases). There are 15 residues in the CDR3. In germline, CDR1 is SEHNR, CDR2 FQNEAQ (reference sequence). Trimming shortened V by 0 bases and J by 2 bases, and 10 bases separated the two germline ends.

The J gene is TRBJ1-1, the V gene TRBV14, with TRBD1 matching over 7 bases. Germline trimming cut 2 bases from V and 4 bases from J; bases unmatched to any gene: 4. The CDR3 loop spans 14 amino acids. Germline CDR1 reads SGHDN; CDR2 reads FVKESK. CDR3: CASSQFDRATEAFF. The CDR3 DNA reads TGTGCCAGCAGCCAATTCGACAGGGCCACTGAAGCTTTCTTT.

Note on this clone: A junction boundary mismatches the germline segment, possibly from a read error. The chain recombines TRBV29-1 with TRBJ2-3, with TRBD2 matching 9 bases. The germline gives CDR1 SQVTM, CDR2 ANQGSEA. This CDR3 has 16 residues. CDR3 amino acids: CSVEVPSAGGLSSSFF. The DNA for the CDR3 is TGCAGCGTTGAGGTACCCTCAGCGGGGGGACTATCTTCTTCTTTTTTT.

The V and J genes are TRBV30 and TRBJ2-7; the D is unclear. Trimming removed 3 bases at V and 0 bases at J, with 9 bases between. Germline CDR1 is GTSNPN and CDR2 is SVGIG (reference sequence). The CDR3 sequence is 13 residues long. The DNA of the CDR3 is TGTGCCTGGAGGCCCCAGAGCTCCTACGAGCAGTACTTC. Amino acids: CAWRPQSSYEQYF.

The V and J genes are TRBV12-5 and TRBJ1-4, with D possibly being TRBD1 (6 bases). Germline lookup yields CDR1 LGHNT and CDR2 FRNRAP. The CDR3 extends over 17 amino acids. Trimming took 4 bases from V and 7 from J, leaving 22 bases between them. CDR3 in amino acids: CASGSQRPRGAGEKLFF. The CDR3 nucleotides read TGTGCTAGTGGTTCCCAACGCCCACGGGGGGCAGGTGAAAAACTGTTTTTT.

This chain uses TRBV7-9 with TRBJ2-2; TRBD1 agrees at 9 bases. Losses at the gene ends were 11 bases for V and 6 bases for J; bases not matched to a gene: 10. This CDR3 contains 14 residues. Germline loops: CDR1 SEHNR, CDR2 FQNEAQ (reference sequence). The CDR3 DNA follows: TGTGCCTCAACCGGGACAGGGCGATCCGGGGAGCTGTTTTTT. Amino acid sequence: CASTGTGRSGELFF.

There are a few counts of this clone. The chain carries TRBV10-3 and TRBJ1-5; TRBD1 agrees at 7 bases. V gave up 1 base and J gave up 2 bases; unmatched junction bases: 8. This CDR3 is built from 17 residues. Germline loops: CDR1 ENHRY, CDR2 SYGVKD. The CDR3 loop is CAISEYIGGVGNQPQHF. In DNA form, the CDR3 reads TGTGCCATCAGTGAGTATATAGGGGGCGTCGGCAATCAGCCCCAGCATTTT.

J is TRBJ1-2 and V is TRBV15; 9 bases align to TRBD1. CDR1 is LNHNV and CDR2 is YYDKDF in the germline V gene (reference sequence). The CDR3 consists of 19 residues. The J segment lost 3 bases and the V segment lost 1 base, leaving 15 bases of the junction unmatched. The CDR3 DNA reads TGTGCCACCAGCAGAGTACCATCGGACGTCACAGGGGGCGACTATGGCTACACCTTC. It codes for CATSRVPSDVTGGDYGYTF.

The chain joins TRBV7-3 to TRBJ1-1, with D unresolved. V was trimmed by 0 bases and J by 4 bases, leaving 6 bases between them. The CDR3 is made up of 13 amino acids. Germline V gives CDR1 SGHTA, CDR2 FQGTGA. DNA of the CDR3: TGTGCCAGCAGCTTAACGGTAGCCACTGAAGCTTTCTTT. This translates into CASSLTVATEAFF. Full variable domain (outside the CDR3, taken from reference TRBV7-3 and TRBJ1-1): GAGVSQTPSNKVTEKGKYVELRCDPISGHTALYWYRQSLGQGPEFLIYFQGTGAADDSGLPNDRFFAVRPEGSVSTLKIQRTERGDSAVYLCASSLTVATEAFFGQGTRLTVV.

This chain uses TRBV25-1 with TRBJ2-6; no firm D call. The V gene's germline CDR1 is MGHDK and CDR2 SYGVNS. The ends were cut back, 9 bases at V and 1 base at J, with 7 bases in the middle. The CDR3 totals 13 residues. CDR3: CARSSSGANVLTF. CDR3 nucleotides: TGTGCCAGGAGCTCATCTGGGGCCAACGTCCTGACTTTC.

This clone was seen more than once but under ten times. J is TRBJ2-7 and V is TRBV5-1; a possible D gene is TRBD1 (6 bases). The CDR3 runs to 18 residues. Germline V CDR1 and CDR2: SGHRS, YFSETQ. V shed 4 bases and J shed 0 bases, with 23 bases lying between them. CDR3 nucleotides: TGCGCCAGCAGCCCTCGGGACACGGGCGGGTGGGCCTCCTACGAGCAGTACTTC. Protein: CASSPRDTGGWASYEQYF.

This sequence joins TRBV25-1 and TRBJ1-5; possible D gene TRBD1, 6 bases. Between the trimmed V and J ends, which lost 6 bases and 2 bases, there was a span of 8 bases. The CDR3 sequence is 13 residues long. The germline V gene has CDR1 MGHDK and CDR2 SYGVNS. CDR3 coding DNA: TGTGCCAGCAGCTCAGGGGGCAATCAGCCCCAGCATTTT. Amino acids: CASSSGGNQPQHF.

This clone was seen more than once but under ten times. Its ends do not fully match the called genes, so a read error is possible. The V gene is TRBV7-7, the J gene TRBJ2-5; 15 bases are a match to TRBD2. The CDR3 runs 14 residues. The V gene's germline CDR1 is SSHAT and CDR2 FNYEAQ (reference sequence). The CDR3 sequence is CASSPGTSGGIQYF. CDR3 in DNA: TGTGCTAGCAGCCCGGGGACTAGCGGGGGGATTCAGTACTTC. The whole variable domain, filled in from reference TRBV7-7 and TRBJ2-5, reads GAGVSQSPRYKVTKRGQDVTLRCDPISSHATLYWYQQALGQGPEFLTYFNYEAQPDKSGLPSDRFSAERPEGSISTLTIQRTEQRDSAMYRCASSPGTSGGIQYFGPGTRLLVL.

The rearrangement joins TRBV15 to TRBJ1-2; D gene uncertain. Germline loops: CDR1 LNHNV, CDR2 YYDKDF (reference sequence). This CDR3 has 11 amino acids. V was pared by 0 bases and J by 12 bases, with 8 bases between. The CDR3, as DNA: TGTGCCACCAGCAGAGATCGAGTGCACACCTTC. Translating gives CATSRDRVHTF.

This clone was counted a few times. It may be a read error: a sequence one base away is much more abundant. This rearrangement joins TRBV25-1 to TRBJ2-3; possibly TRBD2 for D (5 bases). V lost 6 bases, J lost 2 bases, and 6 bases lay in between. This CDR3 is built from 12 residues. The V gene's germline CDR1 is MGHDK and CDR2 SYGVNS. CDR3 protein: CASSGDTDTQYF. The CDR3 DNA reads as TGTGCCAGCAGCGGGGACACAGATACGCAGTATTTT. The variable domain in full, with the rest retrieved from reference TRBV25-1 and TRBJ2-3, is EADIYQTPRYLVIGTGKKITLECSQTMGHDKMYWYQQDPGMELHLIHYSYGVNSTEKGDLSSESTVSRIRTEHFPLTLESARPSHTSQYLCASSGDTDTQYFGPGTRLTVL.

The chain has TRBV29-1 and TRBJ2-2; 7 positions match TRBD1. The ends lost 5 bases at V and 6 bases at J; junction bases unmatched: 6. Germline CDR1 SQVTM, CDR2 ANQGSEA. The CDR3 length is 13 residues. CDR3 loop: CSVTYRGSGELFF. The CDR3 nucleotides read TGCAGCGTTACCTACAGGGGCTCCGGGGAGCTGTTTTTT.

V and J are TRBV15 and TRBJ1-1, with 10 nucleotides matching TRBD1. V lost 0 bases, J lost 1 base, and 5 bases stayed unmatched. This CDR3 contains 17 residues. Germline values: CDR1 LNHNV, CDR2 YYDKDF (reference sequence). CDR3 region: CATSRDFRDRGNTEAFF. In DNA, the CDR3 is TGTGCCACCAGCAGAGATTTTAGGGACAGGGGGAACACTGAAGCTTTCTTT. Filled out from reference TRBV15 and TRBJ1-1, the complete variable domain reads DAMVIQNPRYQVTQFGKPVTLSCSQTLNHNVMYWYQQKSSQAPKLLFHYYDKDFNNEADTPDNFQSRRPNTSFCFLDIRSPGLGDTAMYLCATSRDFRDRGNTEAFFGQGTRLTVV.

The rearrangement joins TRBV29-1 to TRBJ2-6, with TRBD1 identical over 9 bases. V was pared by 5 bases and J by 4 bases, with 12 bases of the junction left unmatched. CDR1 and CDR2 from the germline V gene are SQVTM and ANQGSEA. CDR3 size: 17 residues. This CDR3 is CSVSEKGQGTGANVLTF. Written as DNA, the CDR3 is TGCAGCGTTTCTGAAAAAGGACAGGGGACCGGGGCCAACGTCCTGACTTTC. Looking up the rest from reference TRBV29-1 and TRBJ2-6 gives the full variable domain: SAVISQKPSRDICQRGTSLTIQCQVDSQVTMMFWYRQQPGQSLTLIATANQGSEATYESGFVIDKFPISRPNLTFSTLTVSNMSPEDSSIYLCSVSEKGQGTGANVLTFGAGSRLTVL.

The CDR3 sequence: CASRLGTGWLETQYF. CDR3 in DNA: TGTGCCAGCAGACTCGGGACTGGGTGGCTAGAGACCCAGTACTTC. This sequence joins TRBV2 and TRBJ2-5, with D perhaps matching TRBD2 (6 bases). CDR3 length: 15 residues. CDR1 is SNHLY and CDR2 is FYNNEI in the germline V gene. With 6 bases removed from V and 4 bases from J, the gap between germline ends came to 18 bases.

This chain connects TRBV13 to TRBJ2-1; D remains ambiguous. This CDR3 has 15 amino acids. The germline V gene has CDR1 PRHDT and CDR2 FYEKMQ (reference sequence). V shed 1 base and J shed 1 base, with 8 bases lying between them. The CDR3 loop is CASSLVVGSYNEQFF. The CDR3, as DNA: TGTGCCAGCAGCTTAGTCGTGGGGTCCTACAATGAGCAGTTCTTC.

The chain uses TRBV11-3 and TRBJ2-7; D gene uncertain. CDR3 length: 13 residues. Trimming removed 3 bases from V and 3 bases from J, with 9 bases in between. The germline gives CDR1 SGHNT, CDR2 YENEEA. The CDR3 DNA sequence: TGTGCCAGCAGCTTCCCCGGAAGCTACGAGCAGTACTTC. Translated, it gives CASSFPGSYEQYF. Using reference TRBV11-3 and TRBJ2-7 for the parts outside the CDR3, the full variable domain is EAGVVQSPRYKIIEKKQPVAFWCNPISGHNTLYWYLQNLGQGPELLIRYENEEAVDDSQLPKDRFSAERLKGVDSTLKIQPAELGDSAVYLCASSFPGSYEQYFGPGTRLTVT.